This entry is about one T cell receptor (beta chain). Its binding antigen is unknown. No base-level quality is on record; no much larger clone is a single base apart. Measured from the cysteine to the phenylalanine, the CDR3 is 13 residues long. Just the 39-base CDR3 DNA is kept, in frame starting at base 1. CDR1 and CDR2, looked up from the germline V gene, are MNHEY and SVGAGI. Germline trimming: 6 bases from V, 12 bases from J; junction bases outside gene matches: 9. This entry belongs to a study of T cell responses to AZD1222 COVID-19 vaccine (dated by TCRdb to the early 2020s). As for the study more broadly: A total of 230 or so trial participants underwent TCR sequencing, of whom 200 to 220 received two doses of AZD1222 and some 26 received two doses of the MenACWY control vaccine. Trial participants were enrolled into age subgroups of 18-55, 56-69 and 70-plus years, which contained approximately 150, 28 and 58 TCR-sequenced participants, respectively. Beyond this particular receptor, the publication reports: Conclusions about previously exposed vaccinees are limited, since just six or seven AZD1222 recipients were seropositive for SARS-CoV-2 at baseline. The vaccine-associated CD4 TCRs covered the entire spike protein, and the dominant responses fell in regions 160-218 and 743-854. Nearly half of unique spike-specific TCRs reportedly recognized epitopes outside regions mutated in the B.1.351 and B.1.1.7 variants. Because no samples from the day 14 peak response were available, repertoires could be characterized only after the peak T cell response. The 56-69-year group was small, and its depth increase did not reach significance, likely because of low power. Most participants were white British and females outnumbered males, and the authors suggested that clonal diversity may have been underestimated. A significant rise in spike-specific TCR breadth and depth was observed after two AZD1222 doses relative to day 0 and relative to MenACWY recipients.

Taken with the paper, the label for time point translates to: baseline before first vaccination. The label giving this sample's treatment or condition can be read as: meningococcal conjugate vaccine given as trial control. Vaccinee samples came from UK trials COV001 and COV002, including a single-blind randomized controlled phase 2/3 trial of AZD1222 (ChAdOx1 nCoV-19) in healthy adults. Trial participant PBMC samples were collected at day 0 and day 28 after the second dose for TCRbeta chain sequencing. The CDR3 regions of human TCRbeta chains were analyzed by immunosequencing. Per the authors' processing: Repertoire TCRs were matched against a reference library of SARS-CoV-2-specific TCRs generated with the MIRA antigen-specificity platform. Breadth meant the fraction of unique TCRs that were SARS-CoV-2-associated, whereas depth meant the fraction of total T cells that were SARS-CoV-2-associated. Each spike-specific TCR was assigned to its reactive spike region and to a CD4 or CD8 class using the MIRA data. Log10-transformed breadth and depth values were compared by one-way ANOVA with Sidak's multiple comparisons tests. Entries here come from immuneACCESS through TCRdb and include only in-frame sequences with V and J called. Some clones fail to appear in such tables; in the studies checked, an unresolved V gene covers under half of the shortfall, and the cause of the remainder is unknown. D and trimming were read from the DNA, whereas the V and J calls and clone size are those reported in that table. Here the sample has fewer than 250,000 clones; 85% to 95% occur a single time. 1% of the sample is held by the ten biggest clonotypes.

The TCR was taken from an adult in good health. The source material was peripheral blood, sampled on day 0 of MenACWY control vaccination. The rearranged chain carries TRBV6-5 and TRBJ2-7, with 12 bases matching TRBD1. The bases read TGTGCCAGCAGGAGGGGACAGGGGGCTGAGGGGTACTTC. Translated, this gives CASRRGQGAEGYF.